This is a list of T cell receptor beta chains from one sample in a study of long-term antiretroviral therapy in people with HIV. Repertoires were generated with immunoSEQ multiplex PCR, while TCRdb's copy carries only in-frame clones and drops some. This table has some 22,000 clones, approximately 86% appearing once. Sequencing used unsorted PBMCs, obtained 1.3 years after starting antiretroviral therapy. Receptors were obtained from a man aged 55 to 70 with HIV. Each CDR3 is given with its conserved first and last residue. The order of the fields is J gene, clone size, V gene, D gene, CDR3 DNA, CDR3 protein. The D gene is left open where the match is weak. Some rows have no size entry. The others give once, few or many, or a class for an expanded clone.

TRBJ2-2 NA TRBV27 NA TGTGCCAGCGCGGCAGGGAACACCGGGGAGCTGTTTTTT CASAAGNTGELFF
TRBJ2-5 NA TRBV25-1 NA TGTGCCAGCAGTGAACAGCCTCAAGAGACCCAGTACTTC CASSEQPQETQYF
TRBJ1-3 NA TRBV6-5 NA TGTGCCAGCAGTTACAGGGGCTCTGGAAACACCATATATTTT CASSYRGSGNTIYF
TRBJ2-7 once TRBV28 TRBD1 TGTGCCAGCACCAACCCCCAGGGGGCGAACGAGCAGTACTTC CASTNPQGANEQYF
TRBJ2-7 NA TRBV2 NA TGTGCCAGCAGTGAAGCGAGCGCCGGGGGATACGAGCAGTACTTC CASSEASAGGYEQYF
TRBJ1-2 NA TRBV5-1 NA TGCGCCAGCAGCTTGGGGGTCTATGGCTACACCTTC CASSLGVYGYTF
TRBJ1-1 NA TRBV5-1 NA TGCGCCAGCAGCTTGGTAGGGGGTCCGCGGAACACTGAAGCTTTCTTT CASSLVGGPRNTEAFF
TRBJ2-7 NA TRBV29-1 NA TGCAGCGTTGATTTGGGGGTCTACGAGCAGTACTTC CSVDLGVYEQYF
TRBJ2-3 NA TRBV13 NA TGTGCCAGCAGTCAACTCACAGATACGCAGTATTTT CASSQLTDTQYF
TRBJ2-7 NA TRBV6-1 NA TGTGCCAGCAGTGAGGGACTTATCGAACTAGCCTACGAGCAGTACTTC CASSEGLIELAYEQYF
TRBJ1-6 NA TRBV5-4 TRBD1 TGTGCCAGCAGCTCACCGGGACAGGGTAGTTCACCCCTCCACTTT CASSSPGQGSSPLHF
TRBJ2-5 NA TRBV5-1 TRBD2 TGCGCCAGCAGCTTGGCTACTAGCGGGGGGGGAGAGACCCAGTACTTC CASSLATSGGGETQYF
TRBJ2-3 NA TRBV7-2 NA TGTGCCAGCAGCCACTCGATATATACGCAGTATTTT CASSHSIYTQYF
TRBJ2-7 NA TRBV4-1 TRBD2 TGCGCCAGCAGCCAAGACTTATTAGCGGGGGCCTCCTACGAGCAGTACTTC CASSQDLLAGASYEQYF
TRBJ2-3 once TRBV27 TRBD2 TGTGCCAGCAGACTAGCGGGGGGGATAGATACGCAGTATTTT CASRLAGGIDTQYF
TRBJ2-7 NA TRBV7-8 TRBD1 TGTGCCAGCAGCGGACATAGGAGACAGGGAAGCACCGAGCAGTACTTC CASSGHRRQGSTEQYF
TRBJ2-5 NA TRBV15 NA TGTGCCACCAGCAGACTTACCTCGGGGACCCAGTACTTC CATSRLTSGTQYF
TRBJ1-1 NA TRBV6-5 NA TGTGCCAGCAATCCCCGAGCGAACACTGAAGCTTTCTTT CASNPRANTEAFF
TRBJ2-7 NA TRBV10-3 TRBD1 TGTGCCATCAGCCGACAGGGGGAATCCTACGAGCAGTACTTC CAISRQGESYEQYF
TRBJ2-7 NA TRBV14 NA TGTGCCAGCAGCCTGCAGTTAGGGCCGACCTACGAGCAGTACTTC CASSLQLGPTYEQYF
TRBJ1-6 few TRBV28 NA TGTGCCAGCAGTCCGACGGGACACATTAATTCACCCCTCCACTTT CASSPTGHINSPLHF